The clone carrying this T cell receptor (beta chain) was seen at least ten times. The antigen remains unidentified. This sample is part of a study of T cells in Graves' hyperthyroidism and ophthalmopathy. Ophthalmopathy cases scored 3 or more on the Clinical Activity Score and 4 or more on NOSPECS grade, with duration below 3 months. In making diagnoses, clinical symptoms, serum thyroxine and TRAb, thyroid ultrasound and orbital computed tomography were all used. Broader study findings: Ophthalmopathy could be told apart from stable hyperthyroidism with a 13 V-J model. The majority of expanded thyroid clonotypes above 0.001 also appeared in blood.

The source material, RNA transcripts, was used to amplify TCR beta CDR3 regions. The HTBI set primed first-round TCR CDR3 RT-PCR. MiXCR, run by TCRdb on the multiplex PCR reads, gives a single entry per CDR3 protein. The top ten hold about 20% of the sample, which has around 350,000 distinct CDR3 sequences, 12% to 15% seen once. CDR3 length: 16 amino acids. Trimming left V 7 bases short and J 5 bases short, with 24 bases between. Germline CDR1 MDHEN, CDR2 SYDVKM. This TCR was recovered from a woman aged 60-75 years with Graves' ophthalmopathy. This rearrangement joins TRBV28 to TRBJ2-7, with D tentatively TRBD2 (6 bases). Material: blood. The DNA of the CDR3 is TGTGCCAGCAAGATGTTGAGTGTCGGGAGCGGCGACGAGCAGTACTTC. It yields the protein CASKMLSVGSGDEQYF.